The subject of this entry is one T cell receptor beta chain. The record originates from a study of blood T cell repertoires in COVID-19. Across the study: Italy, Spain and the United States were the sources of the convalescent and acute COVID-19 samples.

The germline V gene encodes CDR1 SGDLS and CDR2 YYNGEE. CDR3 length: 14 residues. J lost 11 bases, V lost 3 bases, and 11 bases had no gene match. The repertoire was sequenced with immunoSEQ multiplex PCR; TCRdb's copy has only in-frame clones and lacks some. Of roughly 140,000 clones listed, around 72% were seen once; the top ten hold about 1.8%. The sequenced material came from peripheral blood. The rearrangement uses TRBV9 and TRBJ2-1; 7 bases fit TRBD2. The receptor was isolated from a woman in her fifties or sixties with acute or convalescent COVID-19. CDR3 sequence (DNA): TGTGCCAGCAGCGAGGCCCCAGGGAGGGCAAAGCAGTTCTTC. It yields the protein CASSEAPGRAKQFF.